Presented here are 28 T cell receptor beta chains from one specimen sequenced in a study of cytomegalovirus exposure and HLA in healthy donors. The method was immunoSEQ multiplex PCR; TCRdb's version includes in-frame clones alone and lacks a portion of them. The data contain about 130,000 clones, roughly nine tenths of them singletons. Sequenced input: PBMCs. Every receptor here comes from a woman under 30 in good health and CMV-seronegative.

V usage is TRBV6-5 and J usage is TRBJ1-6; unclear D gene. The CDR3 sequence is 15 residues long. V shed 0 bases and J shed 7 bases, with 10 bases lying between them. Looked up from germline, CDR1 is MNHEY and CDR2 is SVGAGI. CDR3: CASSYSGRRNSPLHF. The CDR3 coding sequence is TGTGCCAGCAGTTACTCGGGCAGAAGAAATTCACCCCTCCACTTT.

Here the CDR3 DNA reads TGTGCCAGTAGTATAGGGTTTCGGTCCACAGATACGCAGTATTTT. Its protein is CASSIGFRSTDTQYF. This chain links TRBV19 with TRBJ2-3, with D hard to call. Germline V gene data show CDR1 as LNHDA and CDR2 as SQIVND (reference sequence). The CDR3 consists of 15 residues. V lost 1 base to trimming and J lost 2 bases, with 10 bases between them.

The rearrangement uses TRBV10-3 and TRBJ1-4; D gene uncertain. The CDR3 spans 14 residues. Germline V gene sequence: CDR1 ENHRY, CDR2 SYGVKD. V lost 2 bases and J 10 bases, leaving 14 bases between the germline ends. CDR3: CAISEGEGVRKLFF. In DNA, the CDR3 is TGTGCCATCAGTGAGGGGGAGGGCGTGCGAAAACTGTTTTTT.

This clone came up once. V gene TRBV21-1 combines with J gene TRBJ2-7; the D call in the table, TRBD2, was not verified against the DNA. TRBV21-1 is termed a pseudogene. The CDR3 is made up of 16 amino acids. The CDR3 nucleotides read TGTGCCAGCAGCAAGGGTCGGGAGGGTGCGCCGTACGAGCAGTACTTC. It encodes CASSKGREGAPYEQYF.

The V call is TRBV5-1, the J call TRBJ2-2, with a weak D call TRBD2 (7 bases). This CDR3 has 17 amino acids. Germline assignment: CDR1 SGHRS and CDR2 YFSETQ. V dropped 4 bases and J dropped 3 bases, with 19 bases sitting between them. CDR3 residues: CASSPDGGLVDTGELFF. The CDR3, as DNA: TGCGCCAGCAGCCCGGACGGGGGGCTAGTCGACACCGGGGAGCTGTTTTTT.

This rearrangement joins TRBV7-9 to TRBJ2-7; the match to TRBD1 covers 8 bases. Germline CDR1 and CDR2: SEHNR and FQNEAQ (reference sequence). This CDR3 has 17 amino acids. V trimming: 1 base; J trimming: 5 bases; junction bases outside the gene matches: 13. CDR3 in amino acids: CASSLDGWGQDIHEQYF. CDR3 coding DNA: TGTGCCAGCAGCTTAGACGGCTGGGGACAGGACATCCACGAGCAGTACTTC.

The J gene is TRBJ2-1, the V gene TRBV18; maybe TRBD2 (6 bases). This CDR3 contains 12 residues. The germline CDR1 and CDR2 sequences are KGHSH and LQKENI. The germline V and J ends were trimmed by 4 bases and 9 bases, with 10 bases remaining between them. CDR3 amino acids: CASSLGTPEQFF. The CDR3 region has the DNA TGTGCCAGCTCACTCGGGACTCCTGAGCAGTTCTTC.

CDR3 bases: TGTGCCAGCAGTAAACTAGCGGGGGGGCGTGAGCAGTTCTTC. Its protein is CASSKLAGGREQFF. The J gene is TRBJ2-1, the V gene TRBV28; TRBD2 matches at 13 bases. The CDR3 loop spans 14 amino acids. J was trimmed by 9 bases and V by 5 bases; bases with no gene match: 4. Germline CDR1 reads MDHEN; CDR2 reads SYDVKM.

This clone has only one observation. The chain is built from TRBV25-1 and TRBJ2-5; maybe TRBD2 (6 bases). Trimming shortened V by 8 bases and J by 5 bases, and 15 bases separated the two germline ends. Germline V gene lookup returns CDR1 MGHDK and CDR2 SYGVNS. CDR3 length: 13 residues. The CDR3 loop reads CASQTGGMETQYF. In nucleotides, the CDR3 is TGTGCCAGCCAAACCGGGGGTATGGAGACCCAGTACTTC.

The rearrangement uses TRBV30 and TRBJ2-2, with D possibly being TRBD2 (5 bases). This CDR3 contains 14 residues. V was pared by 4 bases and J by 6 bases, with 15 bases between. Germline CDR1 reads GTSNPN; CDR2 reads SVGIG (reference sequence). The CDR3 sequence: CAWTSGVSPGELFF. As DNA, the CDR3 is TGTGCCTGGACAAGCGGAGTTAGTCCCGGGGAGCTGTTTTTT.

The V gene is TRBV5-1, the J gene TRBJ2-7; 7 bases agree with TRBD1. The length of the CDR3 is 13 residues. The junction had 6 bases not matched to a gene; V was cut back by 7 bases and J by 2 bases. The germline CDR1 and CDR2 sequences are SGHRS and YFSETQ. In DNA form, the CDR3 reads TGCGCCAGCGGATCAGGGGGTCCCTACGAGCAGTACGTC. It specifies CASGSGGPYEQYV.

The chain recombines TRBV6-4 with TRBJ2-1; 11 bases align to TRBD2. This CDR3 contains 16 residues. Germline V gene data show CDR1 as MRHNA and CDR2 as SNTAGT. V lost 3 bases, J lost 6 bases, and 7 bases stayed unmatched. The CDR3 DNA reads as TGTGCCAGCAGTGAAAGTAGCGGGGGGGCTAGCAATGAGCAGTTCTTC. Translated: CASSESSGGASNEQFF.

The count of this clone is one. The CDR3 DNA sequence: TGTGCCAGCAGCGGGGCCCGAACAGGGATGGGCTATGGCTACACCTTC. Its protein is CASSGARTGMGYGYTF. This chain links TRBV5-6 with TRBJ1-2; TRBD1 might be the D (6 bases). From germline, CDR1 is SGHDT and CDR2 YYEEEE. This CDR3 has 16 residues. V shed 4 bases and J shed 4 bases, with 20 bases lying between them.

A remark on this clone: Different DNA sequences within this sample yield the same CDR3. This sequence joins TRBV15 and TRBJ1-5; D not certain. V was trimmed by 0 bases and J by 4 bases, leaving 7 bases between them. Germline V gene lookup returns CDR1 LNHNV and CDR2 YYDKDF (reference sequence). This CDR3 is 14 amino acids long. CDR3 coding DNA: TGTGCCACCAGCAGAGATTACGGTAATCAGCCCCAGCATTTT. Protein product: CATSRDYGNQPQHF.

This chain connects TRBV29-1 to TRBJ2-1; TRBD2 matches at 12 bases. The CDR3 runs to 18 residues. From germline, CDR1 is SQVTM and CDR2 ANQGSEA. V was clipped by 3 bases and J by 0 bases; unmatched bases: 9. This CDR3 is CSVDPTSGGLSSYNEQFF. As DNA, the CDR3 is TGCAGCGTTGATCCGACTAGCGGGGGCCTGAGCTCCTACAATGAGCAGTTCTTC.

J is TRBJ1-5 and V is TRBV7-8; D may be TRBD1 (5 bases). Germline CDR1 is SGHVS and CDR2 is FQNEAQ. This CDR3 is built from 14 residues. The V end lost 3 bases, the J end lost 2 bases, and 8 bases lay between the germline ends. CDR3: CASSLGEGNQPQHF. CDR3 coding DNA: TGTGCCAGCAGCTTGGGGGAGGGCAATCAGCCCCAGCATTTT.

V and J are TRBV6-1 and TRBJ1-2; D may be TRBD1 (6 bases). The CDR3 runs 17 residues. V lost 0 bases to trimming and J lost 8 bases, with 22 bases between them. Germline CDR1 and CDR2: MNHNS and SASEGT. The CDR3 sequence is CASSEATSRSGGLGYTF. In DNA form, the CDR3 reads TGTGCCAGCAGTGAAGCGACCTCCCGCTCGGGGGGGCTGGGCTACACCTTC.

J is TRBJ1-3 and V is TRBV13; D is possibly TRBD1 (6 bases). The ends were cut back, 5 bases at V and 3 bases at J, with 17 bases in the middle. Germline V gene sequence: CDR1 PRHDT, CDR2 FYEKMQ (reference sequence). The CDR3 is made up of 16 amino acids. In DNA, the CDR3 is TGTGCCAGCAGCCCTGGTCGGCAGGGGATTGGAAACACCATATATTTT. Translated, it gives CASSPGRQGIGNTIYF. Using reference TRBV13 and TRBJ1-3 for the parts outside the CDR3, the full variable domain is AAGVIQSPRHLIKEKRETATLKCYPIPRHDTVYWYQQGPGQDPQFLISFYEKMQSDKGSIPDRFSAQQFSDYHSELNMSSLELGDSALYFCASSPGRQGIGNTIYFGEGSWLTVV.

The chain is built from TRBV4-3 and TRBJ2-1; a possible D gene is TRBD2 (6 bases). Germline assignment: CDR1 LGHNA and CDR2 YSLEER. Deletions cut 0 bases from V and 2 bases from J, with 14 bases between. The CDR3 has 17 amino acids. The CDR3 coding sequence is TGCGCCAGCAGCCAAGATAGCCGGGCGGGGCCCTACAATGAGCAGTTCTTC. Its translation: CASSQDSRAGPYNEQFF.

This clone has only one observation. V usage is TRBV30 and J usage is TRBJ2-1; 7 nucleotides agree with TRBD2. Germline loops: CDR1 GTSNPN, CDR2 SVGIG (reference sequence). This CDR3 contains 15 residues. V shed 5 bases, J shed 0 bases, and the junction held 7 bases outside the gene matches. Here the CDR3 reads CAWSWGGDSYNEQFF. For the CDR3, the DNA is TGTGCCTGGTCCTGGGGGGGAGACTCCTACAATGAGCAGTTCTTC.

CDR3 DNA sequence: TGTGCCAGCAGTTCAGGGTTATCGCGACAGCCCCAGCATTTT. It codes for CASSSGLSRQPQHF. The gene calls are TRBV28 and TRBJ1-5; a possible D gene is TRBD1 (5 bases). CDR3 length equals 14 residues. V was clipped by 4 bases and J by 7 bases, with 14 bases between them. Looked up from germline, CDR1 is MDHEN and CDR2 is SYDVKM.

The V and J genes are TRBV19 and TRBJ1-1; D not certain. The CDR3 consists of 12 residues. Germline CDR1 and CDR2: LNHDA and SQIVND (reference sequence). Trimming stripped 1 base from V and 7 bases from J, with 7 bases between. CDR3 sequence (DNA): TGTGCCAGTAGTATAGGCGGCGGTGAAGCTTTCTTT. Protein product: CASSIGGGEAFF.

This chain joins TRBV5-1 and TRBJ1-6, with 8 bases that match TRBD1. J gave up 9 bases and V 2 bases, and 10 bases lay outside the gene matches. CDR1 is SGHRS and CDR2 is YFSETQ in the germline V gene. This CDR3 comprises 16 residues. The CDR3 DNA sequence: TGCGCCAGCAGCTTAGCAGGGGGCGCCGGACGTTCACCCCTCCACTTT. Protein product: CASSLAGGAGRSPLHF.

The CDR3 loop is CASSFGTRGYTF. DNA for the CDR3: TGTGCCAGCAGTTTCGGGACAAGAGGCTACACCTTC. The rearrangement joins TRBV28 to TRBJ1-2; possibly TRBD1 for D (6 bases). This CDR3 is 12 amino acids long. The V gene's germline CDR1 is MDHEN and CDR2 SYDVKM. V was cut by 3 bases and J by 8 bases, with 10 bases left in between.

This chain connects TRBV25-1 to TRBJ1-4, with TRBD1 identical over 7 bases. This CDR3 contains 16 residues. CDR1 and CDR2 (germline): MGHDK, SYGVNS. The trim removed 3 bases at V and 5 bases at J, leaving 9 bases unmatched. The CDR3 DNA follows: TGTGCCAGCAGTGACCAGACAGGGCACAAGAATGAAAAACTGTTTTTT. It is translated as CASSDQTGHKNEKLFF.

The chain is built from TRBV27 and TRBJ2-1; perhaps TRBD2 as D (5 bases). The CDR3 covers 17 residues. From germline, CDR1 is MNHEY and CDR2 SMNVEV (reference sequence). Trimming pared 5 bases from V and 2 bases from J, leaving 19 bases between. In DNA form, the CDR3 reads TGTGCCAGCAGTCCACAAGAGGGCTTAGCTCCCTACAATGAGCAGTTCTTC. It translates to CASSPQEGLAPYNEQFF.

This clone was recorded a few times. V is TRBV30 and J is TRBJ2-1; maybe TRBD2 (5 bases). V lost 3 bases and J lost 5, with 17 bases in between. There are 15 residues in the CDR3. The V gene's germline CDR1 is GTSNPN and CDR2 SVGIG (reference sequence). CDR3 DNA: TGTGCCTGGAGCCGGGATCCCTCCGGGAACAATGAGCAGTTCTTC. Protein: CAWSRDPSGNNEQFF.

V usage is TRBV6-1 and J usage is TRBJ1-5; D is possibly TRBD1 (5 bases). CDR3 length equals 13 residues. Trimming removed 6 bases from V and 5 bases from J, with 11 bases in between. Germline V gene sequence: CDR1 MNHNS, CDR2 SASEGT. The CDR3 reads CASRGLGDQPQHF. The CDR3 bases are TGTGCCAGCAGGGGACTGGGGGATCAGCCCCAGCATTTT.